These T cell receptor beta chains were read from a single sample in a study of cytomegalovirus exposure and HLA in healthy donors. Generated by immunoSEQ multiplex PCR, the TCRdb table keeps only in-frame clones and is missing some. The profile shows 210,000 or so clones, over 80% of them singletons. Sequences were obtained from PBMCs. These receptors were collected from a woman aged 45-59 years in good health and CMV-seropositive. CDR3s include the opening cysteine and the closing phenylalanine or tryptophan. The order of the fields is clone size, D gene, J gene, V gene, CDR3 protein, CDR3 DNA. The D gene is left open where the match is weak. The size field is filled for only some rows; it gives once, few, many or a size class.

>NA|TRBD1|TRBJ1-5|TRBV7-8
CASSPDRENQPQHF
TGTGCCAGCAGCCCAGACAGGGAAAATCAGCCCCAGCATTTT
>NA|NA|TRBJ1-1|TRBV10-3
CAISVEGRTEAFF
TGTGCCATCAGTGTCGAGGGGAGGACTGAAGCTTTCTTT
>NA|NA|TRBJ1-3|TRBV19
CASSIALGNTIYF
TGTGCCAGTAGTATAGCCCTCGGGAACACCATATATTTT
>NA|NA|TRBJ1-2|TRBV14
CASSQDPLGAVLYGYTF
TGTGCCAGCAGCCAAGATCCCCTTGGAGCCGTCCTCTATGGCTACACCTTC
>NA|TRBD1|TRBJ1-2|TRBV25-1
CASSREGALYGYTF
TGTGCCAGCAGTCGAGAGGGGGCTTTGTATGGCTACACCTTC
>NA|NA|TRBJ1-2|TRBV10-3
CAISESQGNYGYTF
TGTGCCATCAGTGAGTCCCAGGGGAACTATGGCTACACCTTC
>NA|NA|TRBJ1-2|TRBV2
CASPGGILTNYGYTF
TGTGCCAGCCCGGGGGGGATTCTAACTAACTATGGCTACACCTTC
>NA|NA|TRBJ2-7|TRBV7-9
CASSSRTGIEQYF
TGTGCCAGCAGCTCTAGAACAGGGATCGAGCAGTACTTC
>NA|TRBD1|TRBJ2-4|TRBV4-1
CASSLTGGDENIQYF
TGCGCCAGCAGCCTGACAGGGGGCGACGAAAACATTCAGTACTTC
>NA|NA|TRBJ1-4|TRBV19
CASSMRQINEKLFF
TGTGCCAGTAGTATGAGACAGATTAATGAAAAACTGTTTTTT
>NA|NA|TRBJ2-1|TRBV9
CASSDGNRRGEQFF
TGTGCCAGCAGCGATGGGAACAGGAGGGGTGAGCAGTTCTTC
>few|TRBD1|TRBJ1-5|TRBV2
CASSVPGQGNQPQHF
TGTGCCAGCAGTGTCCCGGGACAGGGCAATCAGCCCCAGCATTTT
>NA|NA|TRBJ2-1|TRBV18
CASSPNGLNNEQFF
TGTGCCAGCTCACCAAACGGACTAAACAATGAGCAGTTCTTC
>NA|TRBD2|TRBJ2-3|TRBV5-1
CASSPRLAGAVDTQYF
TGCGCCAGCAGCCCAAGACTAGCGGGGGCGGTAGATACGCAGTATTTT
>NA|NA|TRBJ2-1|TRBV7-2
CASSSQGRSSYNEQFF
TGTGCCAGCAGCTCACAGGGTCGCAGCTCCTACAATGAGCAGTTCTTC
>NA|NA|TRBJ2-7|TRBV27
CASSYVRGSEQYF
TGTGCCAGCAGTTACGTCAGGGGATCGGAGCAGTACTTC
>NA|NA|TRBJ2-5|TRBV7-8
CASSRAVETQYF
TGTGCCAGCAGCCGAGCGGTCGAGACCCAGTACTTC
>NA|NA|TRBJ2-5|TRBV7-3
CASSPQGSGQTQYF
TGTGCCAGCAGCCCACAGGGTAGCGGGCAGACCCAGTACTTC
>NA|TRBD1|TRBJ2-5|TRBV19
CASSARDRVLETQYF
TGTGCCAGTAGTGCCCGGGACAGGGTTTTGGAGACCCAGTACTTC
>few|NA|TRBJ2-3|TRBV19
CASSIAVQADTQYF
TGTGCCAGTAGTATAGCGGTCCAGGCAGATACGCAGTATTTT
>once|TRBD1|TRBJ1-1|TRBV10-3
CAISGDRAPWYTEAFF
TGTGCCATCAGTGGGGACAGGGCCCCGTGGTACACTGAAGCTTTCTTT
>NA|NA|TRBJ1-2|TRBV6-5
CASSYRRVTDNYGYTF
TGTGCCAGCAGTTACCGGCGGGTAACGGATAACTATGGCTACACCTTC
>NA|NA|TRBJ2-1|TRBV5-6
CASSLVGRTNEQFF
TGTGCCAGCAGCTTGGTGGGGCGGACCAATGAGCAGTTCTTC
>NA|NA|TRBJ2-7|TRBV5-1
CASSFGRADEQYF
TGCGCCAGCAGCTTTGGCAGGGCAGACGAGCAGTACTTC
>once|TRBD2|TRBJ2-5|TRBV4-1
CASSRYLGASGTQETQYF
TGCGCCAGCAGCCGCTACTTAGGGGCTAGCGGGACTCAAGAGACCCAGTACTTC
>NA|TRBD2|TRBJ2-2|TRBV27
CASSPKGTSGKGGELFF
TGTGCCAGCAGTCCGAAAGGGACTAGCGGCAAGGGCGGGGAGCTGTTTTTT
>NA|TRBD1|TRBJ2-3|TRBV2
CASSRTGGTDTQYF
TGTGCCAGCAGTCGTACAGGGGGAACAGATACGCAGTATTTT
>NA|NA|TRBJ2-7|TRBV4-3
CASSQAGGGYEQYF
TGCGCCAGCAGCCAAGCCGGGGGAGGCTACGAGCAGTACTTC